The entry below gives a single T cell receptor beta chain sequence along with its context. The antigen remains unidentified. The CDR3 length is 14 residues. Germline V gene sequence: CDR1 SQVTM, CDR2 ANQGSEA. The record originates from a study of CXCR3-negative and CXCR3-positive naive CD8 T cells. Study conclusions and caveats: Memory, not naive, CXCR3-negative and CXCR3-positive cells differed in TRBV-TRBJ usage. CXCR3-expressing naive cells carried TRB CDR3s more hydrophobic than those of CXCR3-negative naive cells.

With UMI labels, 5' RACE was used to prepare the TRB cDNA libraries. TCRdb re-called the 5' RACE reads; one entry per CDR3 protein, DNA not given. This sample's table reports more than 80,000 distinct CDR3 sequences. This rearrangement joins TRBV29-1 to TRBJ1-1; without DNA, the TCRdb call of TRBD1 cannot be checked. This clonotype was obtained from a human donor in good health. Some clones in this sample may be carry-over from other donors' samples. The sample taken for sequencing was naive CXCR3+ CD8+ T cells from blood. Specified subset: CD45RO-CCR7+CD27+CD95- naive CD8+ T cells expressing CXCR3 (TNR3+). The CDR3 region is CSVAMGGPDTEAFF.